This T cell receptor beta chain was documented in a study of blood T cell repertoires in COVID-19. In the authors' methods: Reference gene primer amplification gave nucleated cell count estimates. The assay was immunoSEQ multiplex PCR, and TCRdb's table has in-frame clones only and misses some. Clonal size and the V and J genes are those of that table, whereas D and trimming came from the DNA. The sample lists some 110,000 clones, 80% to 90% occurring once. This CDR3 has 16 amino acids. In germline, CDR1 is SGDLS, CDR2 YYNGEE. With 0 bases clipped from V and 7 bases from J, the junction kept 9 bases outside the gene matches.

The chain uses TRBV9 and TRBJ2-4; 8 nucleotides line up with TRBD1. This sequence originates from a woman in her 70s with acute or convalescent COVID-19. Sequencing input: peripheral blood. DNA for the CDR3: TGTGCCAGCAGCGTAGATGAGGCAGGGGGCCCTAACATTCAGTACTTC. Translating it yields CASSVDEAGGPNIQYF.